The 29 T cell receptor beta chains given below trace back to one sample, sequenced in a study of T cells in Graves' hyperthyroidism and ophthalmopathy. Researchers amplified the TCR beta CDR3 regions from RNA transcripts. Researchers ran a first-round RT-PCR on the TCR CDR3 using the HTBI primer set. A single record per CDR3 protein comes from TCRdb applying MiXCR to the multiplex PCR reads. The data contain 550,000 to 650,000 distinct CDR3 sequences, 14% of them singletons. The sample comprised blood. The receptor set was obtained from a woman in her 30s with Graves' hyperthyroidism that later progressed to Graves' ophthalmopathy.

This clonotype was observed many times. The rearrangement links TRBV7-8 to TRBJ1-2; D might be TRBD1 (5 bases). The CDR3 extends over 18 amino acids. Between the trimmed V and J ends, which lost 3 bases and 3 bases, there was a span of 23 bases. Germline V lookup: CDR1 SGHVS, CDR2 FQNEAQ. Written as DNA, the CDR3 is TGTGCCAGCAGCTTCCGGCGGGCAGGGAGTCTTAGCGACTATGGCTACACCTTC. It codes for CASSFRRAGSLSDYGYTF.

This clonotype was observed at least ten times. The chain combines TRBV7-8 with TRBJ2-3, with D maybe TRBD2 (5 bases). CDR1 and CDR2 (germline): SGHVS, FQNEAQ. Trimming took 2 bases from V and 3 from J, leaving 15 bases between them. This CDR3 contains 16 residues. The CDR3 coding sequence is TGTGCCAGCAGCTTAAGGAGACTAACCTCGACAGATACGCAGTATTTT. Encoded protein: CASSLRRLTSTDTQYF.

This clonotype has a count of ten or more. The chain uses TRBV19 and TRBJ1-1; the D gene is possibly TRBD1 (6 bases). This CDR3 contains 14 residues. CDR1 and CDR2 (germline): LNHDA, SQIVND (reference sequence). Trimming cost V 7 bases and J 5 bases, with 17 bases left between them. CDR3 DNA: TGTGCCAGTATGGTCTCAGGGGCGACTACTGAAGCTTTCTTT. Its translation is CASMVSGATTEAFF.

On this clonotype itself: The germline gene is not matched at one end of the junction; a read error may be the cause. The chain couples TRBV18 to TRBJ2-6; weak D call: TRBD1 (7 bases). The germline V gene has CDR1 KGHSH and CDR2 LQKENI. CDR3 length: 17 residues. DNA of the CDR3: TGTGCCAACTCAACAAGTAGCAGGGGGACTGGGGCCAACGCCCTGACTTTC. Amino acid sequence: CANSTSSRGTGANALTF.

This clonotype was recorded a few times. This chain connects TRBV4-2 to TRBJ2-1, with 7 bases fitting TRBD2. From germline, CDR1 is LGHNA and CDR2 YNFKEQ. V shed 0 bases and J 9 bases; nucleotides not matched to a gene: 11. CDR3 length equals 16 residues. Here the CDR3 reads CASSQDRTGRKGEQFF. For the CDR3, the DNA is TGTGCCAGCAGCCAAGATAGGACCGGGAGGAAAGGTGAGCAGTTCTTC.

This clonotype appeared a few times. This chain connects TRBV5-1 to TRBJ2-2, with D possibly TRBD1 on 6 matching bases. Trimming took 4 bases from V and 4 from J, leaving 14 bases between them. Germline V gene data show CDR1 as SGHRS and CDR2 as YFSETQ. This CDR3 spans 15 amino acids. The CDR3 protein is CASSPDRQTTGELFF. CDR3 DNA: TGCGCCAGCAGCCCCGACAGGCAAACCACCGGGGAGCTGTTTTTT.

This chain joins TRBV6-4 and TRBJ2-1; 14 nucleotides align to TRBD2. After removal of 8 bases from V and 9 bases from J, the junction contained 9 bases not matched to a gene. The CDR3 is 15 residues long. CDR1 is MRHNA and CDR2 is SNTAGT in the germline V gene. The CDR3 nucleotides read TGTGCCAGCGGAACGACTAGCGGGAGGGCGGGTGAGCAGTTCTTC. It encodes CASGTTSGRAGEQFF.

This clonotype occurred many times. The DNA of the CDR3 is TGTGCCAGCTCGGCTAGCGGGAGGGCAGATACGCAGTATTTT. It translates to CASSASGRADTQYF. The chain links TRBV27 to TRBJ2-3, with 12 positions matching TRBD2. CDR1 MNHEY and CDR2 SMNVEV come from the germline V gene (reference sequence). The CDR3 is made up of 14 amino acids. V lost 8 bases, J lost 4 bases, and 4 bases stayed unmatched.

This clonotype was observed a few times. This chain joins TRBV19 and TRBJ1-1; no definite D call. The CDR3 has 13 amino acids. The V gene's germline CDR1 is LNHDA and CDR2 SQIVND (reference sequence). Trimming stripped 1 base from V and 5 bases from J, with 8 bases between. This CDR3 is CASSIAEATEAFF. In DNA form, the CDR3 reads TGTGCCAGTAGTATAGCGGAGGCTACTGAAGCTTTCTTT. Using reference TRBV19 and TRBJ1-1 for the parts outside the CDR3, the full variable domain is DGGITQSPKYLFRKEGQNVTLSCEQNLNHDAMYWYRQDPGQGLRLIYYSQIVNDFQKGDIAEGYSVSREKKESFPLTVTSAQKNPTAFYLCASSIAEATEAFFGQGTRLTVV.

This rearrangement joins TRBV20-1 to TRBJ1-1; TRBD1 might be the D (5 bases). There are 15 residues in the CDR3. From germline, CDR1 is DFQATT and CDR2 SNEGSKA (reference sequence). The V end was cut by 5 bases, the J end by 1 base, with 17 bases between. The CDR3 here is CSAPLWRGKNTEAFF. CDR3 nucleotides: TGCAGTGCTCCCCTTTGGCGGGGCAAGAACACTGAAGCTTTCTTT.

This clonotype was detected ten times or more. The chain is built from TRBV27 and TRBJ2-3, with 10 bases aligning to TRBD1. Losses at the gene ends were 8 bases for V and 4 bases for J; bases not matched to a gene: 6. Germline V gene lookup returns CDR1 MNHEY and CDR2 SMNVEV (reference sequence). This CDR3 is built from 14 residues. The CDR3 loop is CASAKTGGSDTQYF. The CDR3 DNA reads TGTGCCAGCGCCAAGACAGGGGGCTCAGATACGCAGTATTTT.

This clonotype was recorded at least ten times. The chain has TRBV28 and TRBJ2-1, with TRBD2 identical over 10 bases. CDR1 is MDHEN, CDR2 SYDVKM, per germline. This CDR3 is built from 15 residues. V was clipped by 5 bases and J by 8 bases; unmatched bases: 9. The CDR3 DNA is TGTGCCAGCAGTATCGGGAGCGGGAGGGCTGATGAGCAGTTCTTC. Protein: CASSIGSGRADEQFF. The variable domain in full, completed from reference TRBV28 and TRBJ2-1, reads DVKVTQSSRYLVKRTGEKVFLECVQDMDHENMFWYRQDPGLGLRLIYFSYDVKMKEKGDIPEGYSVSREKKERFSLILESASTNQTSMYLCASSIGSGRADEQFFGPGTRLTVL.

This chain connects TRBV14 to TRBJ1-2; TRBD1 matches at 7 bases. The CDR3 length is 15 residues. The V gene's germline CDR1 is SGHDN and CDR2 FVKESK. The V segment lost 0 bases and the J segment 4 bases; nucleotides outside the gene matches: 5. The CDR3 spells CASSQDSNRGYGYTF. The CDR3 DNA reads TGTGCCAGCAGCCAAGATAGTAACAGGGGCTATGGCTACACCTTC.

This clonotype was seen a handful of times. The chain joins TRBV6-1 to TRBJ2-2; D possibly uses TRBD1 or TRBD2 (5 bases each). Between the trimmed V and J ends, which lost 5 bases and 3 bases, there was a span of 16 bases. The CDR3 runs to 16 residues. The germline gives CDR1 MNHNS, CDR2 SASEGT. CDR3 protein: CASSSAPGTYTGELFF. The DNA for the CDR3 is TGTGCCAGCAGTTCCGCACCTGGGACCTACACCGGGGAGCTGTTTTTT.

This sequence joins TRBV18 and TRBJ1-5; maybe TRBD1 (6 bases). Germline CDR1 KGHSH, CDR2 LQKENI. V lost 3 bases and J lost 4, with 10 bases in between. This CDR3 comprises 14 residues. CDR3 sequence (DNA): TGTGCCAGCTCACCGGGGGGGGCAAATCAGCCCCAGCATTTT. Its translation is CASSPGGANQPQHF. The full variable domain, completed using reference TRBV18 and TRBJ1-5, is NAGVMQNPRHLVRRRGQEARLRCSPMKGHSHVYWYRQLPEEGLKFMVYLQKENIIDESGMPKERFSAEFPKEGPSILRIQQVVRGDSAAYFCASSPGGANQPQHFGDGTRLSIL.

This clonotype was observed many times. CDR3 protein: CASLSQGGDTEAFF. The DNA of the CDR3 is TGTGCCAGCCTTTCGCAGGGGGGAGACACTGAAGCTTTCTTT. The rearrangement uses TRBV2 and TRBJ1-1; TRBD1 matches at 7 bases. Germline V gene data show CDR1 as SNHLY and CDR2 as FYNNEI. This CDR3 has 14 amino acids. J was trimmed by 3 bases and V by 8 bases; bases with no gene match: 9.

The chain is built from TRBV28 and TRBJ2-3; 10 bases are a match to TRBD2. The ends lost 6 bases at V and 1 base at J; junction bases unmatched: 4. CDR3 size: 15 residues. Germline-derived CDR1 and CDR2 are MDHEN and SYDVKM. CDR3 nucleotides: TGTGCCAGCAGATCCCTAGCGGGAGGCACAGATACGCAGTATTTT. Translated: CASRSLAGGTDTQYF.

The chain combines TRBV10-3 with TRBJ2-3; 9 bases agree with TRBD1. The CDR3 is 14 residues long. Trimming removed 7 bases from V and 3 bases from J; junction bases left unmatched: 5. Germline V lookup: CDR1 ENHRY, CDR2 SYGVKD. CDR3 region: CAITAGTGTDTQYF. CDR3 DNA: TGTGCCATCACCGCGGGGACAGGGACAGATACGCAGTATTTT.

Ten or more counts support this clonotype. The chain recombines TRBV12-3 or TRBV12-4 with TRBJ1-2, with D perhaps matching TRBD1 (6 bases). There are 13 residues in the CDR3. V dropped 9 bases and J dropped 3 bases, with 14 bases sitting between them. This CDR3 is CASHRDKDYGYTF. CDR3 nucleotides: TGTGCCAGTCACCGGGACAAAGACTATGGCTACACCTTC.

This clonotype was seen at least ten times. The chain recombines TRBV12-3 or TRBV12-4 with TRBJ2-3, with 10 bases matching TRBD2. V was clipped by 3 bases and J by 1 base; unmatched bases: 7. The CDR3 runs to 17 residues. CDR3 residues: CASSFPFSGRGTDTQYF. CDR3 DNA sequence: TGTGCCAGCAGTTTTCCCTTCAGCGGGAGGGGCACAGATACGCAGTATTTT.

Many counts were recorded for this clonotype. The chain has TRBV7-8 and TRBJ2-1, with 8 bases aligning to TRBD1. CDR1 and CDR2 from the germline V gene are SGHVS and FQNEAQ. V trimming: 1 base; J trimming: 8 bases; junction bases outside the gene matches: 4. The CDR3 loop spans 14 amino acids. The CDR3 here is CASSLGQGAYEQFF. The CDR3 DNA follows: TGTGCCAGCAGCTTAGGGCAGGGGGCGTATGAGCAGTTCTTC. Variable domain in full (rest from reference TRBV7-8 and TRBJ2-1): GAGVSQSPRYKVAKRGQDVALRCDPISGHVSLFWYQQALGQGPEFLTYFQNEAQLDKSGLPSDRFFAERPEGSVSTLKIQRTQQEDSAVYLCASSLGQGAYEQFFGPGTRLTVL.

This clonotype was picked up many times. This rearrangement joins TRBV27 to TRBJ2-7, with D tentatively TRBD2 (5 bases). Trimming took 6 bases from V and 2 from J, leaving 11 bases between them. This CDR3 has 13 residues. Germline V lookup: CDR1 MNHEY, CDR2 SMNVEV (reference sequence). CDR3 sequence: CASRDSITYEQYF. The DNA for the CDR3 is TGTGCCAGCAGGGACTCAATAACCTACGAGCAGTACTTC.

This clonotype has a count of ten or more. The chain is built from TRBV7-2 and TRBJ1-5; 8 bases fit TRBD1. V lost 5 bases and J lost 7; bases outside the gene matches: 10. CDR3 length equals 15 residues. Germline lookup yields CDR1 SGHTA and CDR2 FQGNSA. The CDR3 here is CASSLTGVVSQPQHF. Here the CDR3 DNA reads TGTGCCAGCAGCCTGACAGGGGTCGTATCCCAGCCCCAGCATTTT. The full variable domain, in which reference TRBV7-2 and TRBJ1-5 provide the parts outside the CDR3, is GAGVSQSPSNKVTEKGKDVELRCDPISGHTALYWYRQSLGQGLEFLIYFQGNSAPDKSGLPSDRFSAERTGGSVSTLTIQRTQQEDSAVYLCASSLTGVVSQPQHFGDGTRLSIL.

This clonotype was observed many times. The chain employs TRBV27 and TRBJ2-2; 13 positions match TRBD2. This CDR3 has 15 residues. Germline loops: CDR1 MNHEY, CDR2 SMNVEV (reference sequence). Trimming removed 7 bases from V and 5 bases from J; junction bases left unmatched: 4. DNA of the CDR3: TGTGCCAGCACCACACTAGCGGGAGGGACCGGGGAGCTGTTTTTT. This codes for CASTTLAGGTGELFF.

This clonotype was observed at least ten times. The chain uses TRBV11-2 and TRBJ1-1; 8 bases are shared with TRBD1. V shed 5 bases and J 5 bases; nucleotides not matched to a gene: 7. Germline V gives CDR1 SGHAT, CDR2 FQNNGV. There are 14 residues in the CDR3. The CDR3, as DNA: TGTGCCAGCAGCACGGACAGGGTAGTAACTGAAGCTTTCTTT. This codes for CASSTDRVVTEAFF.

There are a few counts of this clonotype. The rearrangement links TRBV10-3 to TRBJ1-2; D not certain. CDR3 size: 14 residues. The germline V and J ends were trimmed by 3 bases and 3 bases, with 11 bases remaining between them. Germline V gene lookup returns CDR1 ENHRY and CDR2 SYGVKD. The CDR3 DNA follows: TGTGCCATCAGTGAACCCGACGGTCACTATGGCTACACCTTC. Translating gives CAISEPDGHYGYTF.

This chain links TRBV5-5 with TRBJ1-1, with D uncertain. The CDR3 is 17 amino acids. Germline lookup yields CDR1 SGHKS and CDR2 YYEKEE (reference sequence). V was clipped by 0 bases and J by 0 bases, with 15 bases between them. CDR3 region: CASSLGGPAQMNTEAFF. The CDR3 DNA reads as TGTGCCAGCAGCTTGGGAGGGCCAGCCCAAATGAACACTGAAGCTTTCTTT.

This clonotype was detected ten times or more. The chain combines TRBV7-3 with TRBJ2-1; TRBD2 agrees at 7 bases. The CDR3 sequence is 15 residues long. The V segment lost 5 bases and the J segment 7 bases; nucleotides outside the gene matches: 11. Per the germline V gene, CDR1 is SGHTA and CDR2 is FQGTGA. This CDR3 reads CASSPNAGDENEQFF. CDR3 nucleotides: TGTGCCAGCAGCCCCAATGCGGGAGATGAGAATGAGCAGTTCTTC.

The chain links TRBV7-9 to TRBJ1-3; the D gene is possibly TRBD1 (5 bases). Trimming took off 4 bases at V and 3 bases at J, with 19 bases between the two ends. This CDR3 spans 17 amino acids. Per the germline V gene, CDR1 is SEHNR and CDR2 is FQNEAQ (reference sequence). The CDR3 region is CASSYRSPYEGGNTIYF. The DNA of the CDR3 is TGTGCCAGCAGCTACAGGTCCCCCTACGAGGGTGGAAACACCATATATTTT.